This T cell receptor (beta chain) was recorded in a study of OX40 agonist ivuxolimab in advanced cancers. Repertoires were generated with immunoSEQ multiplex PCR, while TCRdb's copy carries only in-frame clones and drops some. The data show tens of thousands of clones, roughly 89% seen once. The CDR3 consists of 14 residues. Germline V gene data show CDR1 as SGHTA and CDR2 as FQGTGA. Trimming pared 4 bases from V and 5 bases from J, leaving 12 bases between. V usage is TRBV7-3 and J usage is TRBJ2-1, with D perhaps matching TRBD1 (5 bases). The sample consisted of CD4+ or CD8+ T cells sorted from blood, taken in a trial of the OX40 agonist ivuxolimab. The clonotype comes from an adult with an advanced solid tumor such as melanoma, head and neck, liver or kidney cancer. CDR3 DNA: TGTGCCAGCAGCTCCTGGGGCGGTAACAATGAGCAGTTCTTC. Its protein product is CASSSWGGNNEQFF.